The T cell receptor beta chain described here comes from a study of blood T cells in healthy people across ages. The germline V gene encodes CDR1 LNHNV and CDR2 YYDKDF (reference sequence). The ends lost 6 bases at V and 1 base at J; junction bases unmatched: 5. The CDR3 contains 14 residues. A sample-barcoded 5' primer and a J-beta primer mix were used in a second PCR of roughly 6 to 11 cycles. MiXCR, applied by TCRdb to the 5' RACE reads, yields one record per CDR3 protein. This table holds more than 900,000 distinct CDR3 sequences, approximately 25% found once. These data were also filed under a second study, of T cells of mothers and their children.

Specimen: blood. This rearrangement joins TRBV15 to TRBJ2-5; 7 bases are a match to TRBD2. The clonotype comes from a girl aged 2-10 years in good health. Written as DNA, the CDR3 is TGTGCCACCAGTCAGGGACTATCCCAAGAGACCCAGTACTTC. It codes for CATSQGLSQETQYF. The whole variable domain, remainder taken from reference TRBV15 and TRBJ2-5, is DAMVIQNPRYQVTQFGKPVTLSCSQTLNHNVMYWYQQKSSQAPKLLFHYYDKDFNNEADTPDNFQSRRPNTSFCFLDIRSPGLGDTAMYLCATSQGLSQETQYFGPGTRLLVL.